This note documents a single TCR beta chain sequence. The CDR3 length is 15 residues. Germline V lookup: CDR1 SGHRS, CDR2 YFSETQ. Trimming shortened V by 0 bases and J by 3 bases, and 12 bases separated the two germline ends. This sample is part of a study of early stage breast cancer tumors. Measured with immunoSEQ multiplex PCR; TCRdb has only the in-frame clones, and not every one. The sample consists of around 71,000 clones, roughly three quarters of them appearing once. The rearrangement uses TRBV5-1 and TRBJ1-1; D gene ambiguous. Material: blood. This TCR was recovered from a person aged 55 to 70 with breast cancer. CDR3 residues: CASSLELNTYTEAFF. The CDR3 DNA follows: TGCGCCAGCAGCTTGGAATTAAACACCTACACTGAAGCTTTCTTT.